These 30 T cell receptor beta chains share one sample of origin, sequenced in a study of read filtering for tumor transcriptome and immune sequencing. Molecular barcoded adaptors covering alpha/delta and beta/gamma chains were used on roughly 370 ng RNA. TCRdb reprocessed the reads with MiXCR, giving one entry per CDR3 protein. The sample contains some 22,000 distinct CDR3 sequences, less than 25% of which appear only once. The sequencing sample was made of a population of CD138-negative cells sorted from bone marrow. The receptors here all came from a donor aged 40 or over with multiple myeloma.

This clonotype came up many times. The chain is built from TRBV4-1 and TRBJ2-3; TRBD2 agrees at 7 bases. The CDR3 has 17 amino acids. CDR1 and CDR2 (germline): MGHRA, YSYEKL. The ends lost 0 bases at V and 3 bases at J; junction bases unmatched: 9. This chain's CDR3 is CASSQDGGGSWTDTQYF. In DNA, the CDR3 is TGCGCCAGCAGCCAAGATGGTGGCGGGAGTTGGACAGATACGCAGTATTTT.

This clonotype was seen at least ten times. V and J are TRBV10-3 and TRBJ2-5, with 8 bases lining up with TRBD2. Looked up from germline, CDR1 is ENHRY and CDR2 is SYGVKD. Germline trimming cut 6 bases from V and 2 bases from J; bases unmatched to any gene: 5. The CDR3 is 14 residues long. CDR3 protein: CAISQAGVQETQYF. The DNA of the CDR3 is TGTGCCATCAGCCAAGCGGGGGTTCAAGAGACCCAGTACTTC.

This clonotype was counted many times. The CDR3 loop is CASSAPAGGHEQYF. The CDR3 DNA sequence: TGTGCCAGCAGTGCCCCCGCGGGGGGCCACGAGCAGTACTTC. The chain combines TRBV6-1 with TRBJ2-7; 8 bases match TRBD2. From germline, CDR1 is MNHNS and CDR2 SASEGT. V gave up 4 bases and J gave up 5 bases; unmatched junction bases: 7. The CDR3 contains 14 residues.

The chain has TRBV20-1 and TRBJ2-1; 10 nucleotides line up with TRBD2. The germline V gene has CDR1 DFQATT and CDR2 SNEGSKA (reference sequence). Losses at the gene ends were 1 base for V and 6 bases for J; bases not matched to a gene: 12. This CDR3 has 17 residues. The CDR3 here is CSARGWETSGRGNEQFF. The CDR3 DNA sequence: TGCAGTGCTAGAGGATGGGAAACCAGCGGGAGGGGCAATGAGCAGTTCTTC.

With regard to this clonotype: A read error is possible here, since a much larger clone lies one base away. The conserved phenylalanine or tryptophan is not found at the CDR3 terminus, so this likely reflects a read error. The chain employs TRBV11-2 and TRBJ2-5; 12 bases are shared with TRBD2. The CDR3 runs 15 residues. Germline-derived CDR1 and CDR2 are SGHAT and FQNNGV. Trimming cost V 6 bases and J 4 bases; bases outside gene matches: 6. The CDR3 reads CASRLAGGYGETQYL. The CDR3, as DNA: TGTGCCAGCAGGCTAGCGGGAGGGTATGGAGAGACCCAGTACCTC.

This clonotype was seen ten or more times. V is TRBV20-1 and J is TRBJ2-4; D is unresolved. CDR3 length equals 15 residues. Germline loops: CDR1 DFQATT, CDR2 SNEGSKA (reference sequence). Trimming removed 3 bases at V and 8 bases at J, with 20 bases between. This CDR3 reads CSASPATDGLDIQYF. The CDR3 bases are TGCAGTGCTAGCCCTGCCACTGATGGATTGGACATTCAGTACTTC.

The chain recombines TRBV5-4 with TRBJ2-1, with 13 nucleotides matching TRBD2. The germline gives CDR1 SGHNT, CDR2 YYREEE (reference sequence). The V gene end was trimmed by 4 bases and the J gene end by 9 bases; junction bases not matched to a gene: 10. There are 16 residues in the CDR3. The CDR3 reads CASSRTSGRVPREQFF. The CDR3 nucleotides are TGTGCCAGCAGCAGGACTAGCGGGAGAGTCCCCCGTGAGCAGTTCTTC. Drawing the rest from reference TRBV5-4 and TRBJ2-1, the complete variable domain is ETGVTQSPTHLIKTRGQQVTLRCSSQSGHNTVSWYQQALGQGPQFIFQYYREEENGRGNFPPRFSGLQFPNYSSELNVNALELDDSALYLCASSRTSGRVPREQFFGPGTRLTVL.

This clonotype has a count of ten or more. The chain employs TRBV28 and TRBJ2-1; no reliable D call. V shed 7 bases and J shed 9 bases, with 25 bases lying between them. CDR1 is MDHEN and CDR2 is SYDVKM in the germline V gene. CDR3 length equals 16 residues. The CDR3 protein is CASKRSLGRFWGEQFF. The CDR3 DNA follows: TGTGCCAGCAAAAGATCTCTCGGACGGTTCTGGGGTGAGCAGTTCTTC.

This chain links TRBV19 with TRBJ1-1; D possibly corresponds to TRBD1 (5 bases). Germline V gene lookup returns CDR1 LNHDA and CDR2 SQIVND (reference sequence). V dropped 3 bases and J dropped 5 bases, with 19 bases sitting between them. The CDR3 covers 16 residues. The CDR3 DNA sequence: TGTGCCAGTAGTATGATCAGGGAGCGTGGGAGGACTGAAGCTTTCTTT. It encodes CASSMIRERGRTEAFF.

In this sample, this clonotype turned up many times. A much larger clone differs by one base, so this may be a read error. V is TRBV30 and J is TRBJ2-1, with D unresolved. Germline V gives CDR1 GTSNPN, CDR2 SVGIG (reference sequence). Trimming shortened V by 4 bases and J by 8 bases, and 12 bases separated the two germline ends. The CDR3 spans 12 residues. CDR3 nucleotide sequence: TGTGCCTGGAAAGGGTGGAACGATGAGCAGTTCTTC. Its translation is CAWKGWNDEQFF.

Ten or more counts support this clonotype. The V and J genes are TRBV20-1 and TRBJ2-3, with 14 nucleotides matching TRBD2. The CDR3 totals 14 residues. V was pared by 5 bases and J by 4 bases, with 2 bases of the junction left unmatched. From germline, CDR1 is DFQATT and CDR2 SNEGSKA (reference sequence). The CDR3 sequence: CSAGTSGSADTQYF. The CDR3 nucleotides read TGCAGTGCTGGGACTAGCGGGAGCGCAGATACGCAGTATTTT.

With regard to this clonotype: As the CDR3 is not closed by the conserved phenylalanine or tryptophan, this likely results from a read error. The rearrangement links TRBV7-9 to TRBJ1-6; 8 nucleotides match TRBD1. Germline assignment: CDR1 SEHNR and CDR2 FQNEAQ (reference sequence). The CDR3 is 17 residues long. The CDR3, as DNA: TGTGTCAGCAGCCGACTCCGGGACAGGACTAATAATTCACCCCTCCACCTT. This translates into CVSSRLRDRTNNSPLHL.

This chain uses TRBV5-1 with TRBJ2-2; 8 bases align to TRBD1. The CDR3 consists of 15 residues. CDR1 and CDR2 (germline): SGHRS, YFSETQ. The V segment lost 7 bases and the J segment 4 bases; nucleotides outside the gene matches: 9. CDR3 residues: CASGPTGASTGELFF. The CDR3 coding sequence is TGCGCCAGCGGCCCGACAGGGGCTAGCACCGGGGAGCTGTTTTTT.

This clonotype was seen at least ten times. The chain uses TRBV18 and TRBJ2-7, with 7 bases aligning to TRBD1. The CDR3 runs to 14 residues. With V trimmed by 6 bases and J by 4 bases, 9 bases remained unmatched. From germline, CDR1 is KGHSH and CDR2 LQKENI. The CDR3: CASSLHRGPYEQYF. DNA for the CDR3: TGTGCCAGCTCGCTACACAGGGGTCCTTACGAGCAGTACTTC.

Comment on this clonotype: The junction does not match germline at one end; this may be a read error. This chain connects TRBV5-1 to TRBJ1-1; D ambiguous. This CDR3 has 13 residues. CDR1 is SGHRS and CDR2 is YFSETQ in the germline V gene. The CDR3 reads CASSRDMNTEALF. The CDR3 DNA reads TGCGCCAGCAGTCGGGATATGAACACTGAAGCCCTCTTT.

Details on this clonotype: A much larger clone sits a single nucleotide away, making a read error possible. This chain uses TRBV27 with TRBJ2-1; TRBD2 aligns across 11 bases. The V gene's germline CDR1 is MNHEY and CDR2 SMNVEV (reference sequence). There are 19 residues in the CDR3. CDR3 DNA sequence: TGTACCAGCAGGAAGGGGACTAGCGGAATCACGAGCTCCTACAATGAGCAGTTCTTC. Its translation is CTSRKGTSGITSSYNEQFF.

This clonotype has ten or more counts. The chain carries TRBV29-1 and TRBJ2-1; D is undetermined. The CDR3 runs to 11 residues. Trimming left V 5 bases short and J 7 bases short, with 9 bases between. Per germline, CDR1 SQVTM and CDR2 ANQGSEA. CDR3 region: CSVHYGNEQFF. CDR3 bases: TGCAGCGTTCACTATGGAAATGAGCAGTTCTTC.

Remarks on this clonotype: This may be a read error: a much more frequent sequence differs by one nucleotide. The chain recombines TRBV28 with TRBJ2-1, with D perhaps TRBD2 (6 bases). The CDR3 runs 15 residues. CDR1 and CDR2 (germline): MDHEN, SYDVKM. CDR3 DNA sequence: TGTGCCAGCAGTTTAGCGGGGCGCTCCTACAGTGAGCAGTTCTTC. Translating it yields CASSLAGRSYSEQFF.

This clonotype was picked up a small number of times. The chain recombines TRBV19 with TRBJ2-3; 10 bases map to TRBD2. The CDR3 is made up of 15 amino acids. Germline V gene lookup returns CDR1 LNHDA and CDR2 SQIVND (reference sequence). The junction had 6 bases not matched to a gene; V was cut back by 7 bases and J by 2 bases. The CDR3 sequence is CASTKREGPTDTQYF. DNA for the CDR3: TGTGCCAGTACGAAGCGGGAGGGCCCCACAGATACGCAGTATTTT.

This clonotype was seen repeatedly, ten times or more. The gene calls are TRBV7-9 and TRBJ2-3; TRBD2 might be the D (6 bases). CDR1 is SEHNR and CDR2 is FQNEAQ in the germline V gene (reference sequence). This CDR3 is 14 amino acids long. Trimming pared 6 bases from V and 0 bases from J, leaving 10 bases between. CDR3 amino acids: CASRGGRSTDTQYF. The CDR3 DNA reads TGTGCCAGCAGGGGGGGACGGAGCACAGATACGCAGTATTTT. The full variable domain, with the rest looked up from reference TRBV7-9 and TRBJ2-3, is DTGVSQNPRHKITKRGQNVTFRCDPISEHNRLYWYRQTLGQGPEFLTYFQNEAQLEKSRLLSDRFSAERPKGSFSTLEIQRTEQGDSAMYLCASRGGRSTDTQYFGPGTRLTVL.

This clonotype was detected many times. V and J are TRBV30 and TRBJ2-7; possibly TRBD2 for D (6 bases). With 6 bases removed from V and 4 bases from J, the gap between germline ends came to 19 bases. The germline CDR1 and CDR2 sequences are GTSNPN and SVGIG (reference sequence). The CDR3 has 14 amino acids. The CDR3, as DNA: TGTGCCTGCCTTGGGAGGACTTCCTCTTACGAGCAGTACTTC. It specifies CACLGRTSSYEQYF.

This clonotype is medium-sized (0.01 to 0.1%). This chain links TRBV27 with TRBJ2-1; 8 bases are shared with TRBD2. J lost 3 bases, V lost 5 bases, and 3 bases had no gene match. The CDR3 extends over 14 amino acids. The V gene's germline CDR1 is MNHEY and CDR2 SMNVEV (reference sequence). For the CDR3, the DNA is TGTGCCAGCAGTATGAGCGGGGGCTACAATGAGCAGTTCTTC. Residues: CASSMSGGYNEQFF.

The table lists this clonotype with many counts. At one boundary the junction diverges from the germline segment, which might be a read error. This chain links TRBV28 with TRBJ2-7, with 9 bases that match TRBD2. The germline V gene has CDR1 MDHEN and CDR2 SYDVKM. This CDR3 is built from 14 residues. The CDR3 nucleotides are TGTGCCAGCCGGCTAGCGGGAAGCTCCAACGAGCAGTACTTC. Translated: CASRLAGSSNEQYF.

This clonotype was detected only once. A much bigger clone sits one base away, suggesting this may be a read error. The chain carries TRBV20-1 and TRBJ2-7; 9 positions agree with TRBD2. The V segment lost 2 bases and the J segment 3 bases; nucleotides outside the gene matches: 8. The CDR3 runs to 15 residues. In germline, CDR1 is DFQATT, CDR2 SNEGSKA (reference sequence). The CDR3: CSARLLNSGSYEQYF. The DNA of the CDR3 is TGCAGTGCTAGACTCCTGAATAGCGGGAGCTACGAGCAGTACTTC.

The chain employs TRBV11-3 and TRBJ2-1; the match to TRBD2 covers 13 bases. Germline assignment: CDR1 SGHNT and CDR2 YENEEA. V shed 5 bases and J 0 bases; nucleotides not matched to a gene: 7. The CDR3 loop spans 18 amino acids. The CDR3 DNA sequence: TGTGCCAGCAGCGGACTAGCGGGAGCCCGGAGCTCCTACAATGAGCAGTTCTTC. Protein sequence: CASSGLAGARSSYNEQFF.

This clonotype is labeled medium-sized. The chain uses TRBV28 and TRBJ1-4, with a tentative D call TRBD1 (6 bases). This CDR3 comprises 16 residues. The germline V gene encodes CDR1 MDHEN and CDR2 SYDVKM. V was cut by 4 bases and J by 3 bases, with 15 bases left in between. The DNA of the CDR3 is TGTGCCAGCAGTTCCAACAGGGTCGGGGCTAATGAAAAACTGTTTTTT. It encodes CASSSNRVGANEKLFF.

Turning to this clonotype: Since a much larger clone is just one base distant, this may be a read error. The V and J genes are TRBV5-1 and TRBJ2-3; TRBD2 might be the D (5 bases). The CDR3 loop spans 14 amino acids. Per germline, CDR1 SGHRS and CDR2 YFSETQ. CDR3 nucleotides: TGCGTCAGCAGCTTTCAACTAGACGCAGCTACGCAGTATTTT. It codes for CVSSFQLDAATQYF.

With respect to this clonotype: A much larger clone differs by one base, so this may be a read error. The rearrangement uses TRBV18 and TRBJ2-4; 14 nucleotides match TRBD2. Looked up from germline, CDR1 is KGHSH and CDR2 is LQKENI. This CDR3 spans 17 amino acids. This chain's CDR3 is CASSPPVGTSGRNIQHF. The CDR3, as DNA: TGTGCCAGCTCACCACCGGTGGGGACTAGCGGGAGAAACATTCAGCACTTC.

With regard to this clonotype: With a far larger clone one base away, a read error is the likely cause. Since no conserved phenylalanine or tryptophan closes the CDR3, a read error is the likely cause. The chain links TRBV4-1 to TRBJ2-1, with D tentatively TRBD1 (6 bases). The J call may be incorrect, as the DNA end agrees better with TRBJ2-7. Germline CDR1 and CDR2: MGHRA and YSYEKL. This CDR3 has 12 amino acids. The CDR3 DNA sequence: TGCGCCAGCAGCCAAGAAGGGGGCGAGCAGTACCTC. Amino acids: CASSQEGGEQYL.

This clonotype was recorded at least ten times. The J gene is TRBJ2-7, the V gene TRBV20-1, with a tentative D call TRBD2 (5 bases). Germline CDR1 and CDR2: DFQATT and SNEGSKA (reference sequence). The CDR3 runs 13 residues. The V and J ends lost 3 bases and 2 bases respectively, with 11 bases between them. The CDR3 loop is CSARKEEPYEQYF. The CDR3 nucleotides read TGCAGTGCTAGGAAGGAGGAACCCTACGAGCAGTACTTC.